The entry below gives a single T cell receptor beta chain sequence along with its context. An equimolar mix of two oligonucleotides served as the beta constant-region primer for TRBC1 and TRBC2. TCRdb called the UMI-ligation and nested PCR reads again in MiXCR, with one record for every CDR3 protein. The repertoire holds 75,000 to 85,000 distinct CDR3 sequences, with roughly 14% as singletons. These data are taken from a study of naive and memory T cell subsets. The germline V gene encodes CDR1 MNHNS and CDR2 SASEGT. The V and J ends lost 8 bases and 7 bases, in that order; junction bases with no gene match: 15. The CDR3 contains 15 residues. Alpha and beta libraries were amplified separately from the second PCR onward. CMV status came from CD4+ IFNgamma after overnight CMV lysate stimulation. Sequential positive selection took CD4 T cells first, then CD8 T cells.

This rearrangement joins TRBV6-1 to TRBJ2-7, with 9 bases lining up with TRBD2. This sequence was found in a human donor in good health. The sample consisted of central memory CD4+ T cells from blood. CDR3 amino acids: CASQRPLAGYPEQYF. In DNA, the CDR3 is TGTGCCAGCCAGAGACCCCTAGCGGGATACCCGGAGCAGTACTTC.